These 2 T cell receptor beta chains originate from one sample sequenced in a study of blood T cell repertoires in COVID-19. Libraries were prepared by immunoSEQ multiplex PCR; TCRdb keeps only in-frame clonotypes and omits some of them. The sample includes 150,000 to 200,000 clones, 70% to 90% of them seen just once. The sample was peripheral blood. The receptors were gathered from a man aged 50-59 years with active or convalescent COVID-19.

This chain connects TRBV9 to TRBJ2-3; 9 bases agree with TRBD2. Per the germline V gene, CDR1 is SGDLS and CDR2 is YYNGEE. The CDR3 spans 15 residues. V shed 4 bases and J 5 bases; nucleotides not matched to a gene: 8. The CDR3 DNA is TGTGCCAGCAGCCTAGCGGGATGGGGGGGAGATACGCAGTATTTT. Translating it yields CASSLAGWGGDTQYF.

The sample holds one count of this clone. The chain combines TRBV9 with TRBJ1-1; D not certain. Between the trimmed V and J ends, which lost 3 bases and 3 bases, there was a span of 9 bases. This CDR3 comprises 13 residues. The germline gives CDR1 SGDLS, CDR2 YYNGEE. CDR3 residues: CASSENGYTEAFF. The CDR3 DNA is TGTGCCAGCAGCGAAAACGGTTACACTGAAGCTTTCTTT.